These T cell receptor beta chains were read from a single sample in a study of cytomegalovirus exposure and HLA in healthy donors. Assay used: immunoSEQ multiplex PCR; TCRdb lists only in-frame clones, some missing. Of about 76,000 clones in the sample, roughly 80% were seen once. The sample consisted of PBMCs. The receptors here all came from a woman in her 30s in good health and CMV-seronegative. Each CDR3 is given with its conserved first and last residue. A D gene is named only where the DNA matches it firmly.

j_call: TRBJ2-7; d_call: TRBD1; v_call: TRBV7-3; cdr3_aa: CASSSHLLGQGRLRGYEQYF
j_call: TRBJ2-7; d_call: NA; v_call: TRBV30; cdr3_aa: CALGMGARNEQYF
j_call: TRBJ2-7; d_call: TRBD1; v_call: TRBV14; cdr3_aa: CASSRTGVFNEQYF
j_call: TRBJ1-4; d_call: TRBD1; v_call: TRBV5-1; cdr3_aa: CASSLGTGGANEKLFF
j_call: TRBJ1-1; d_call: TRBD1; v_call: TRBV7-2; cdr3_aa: CASSSEGATEAFF
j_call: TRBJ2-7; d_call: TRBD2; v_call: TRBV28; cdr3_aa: CASSVTSGVYEQYF
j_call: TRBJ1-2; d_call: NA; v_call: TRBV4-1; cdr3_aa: CASSPTVPNYGYTF
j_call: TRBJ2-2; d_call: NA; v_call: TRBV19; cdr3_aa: CASSPARTGELFF
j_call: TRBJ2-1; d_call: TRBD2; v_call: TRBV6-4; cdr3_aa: CASSQGLAGVGGNEQFF
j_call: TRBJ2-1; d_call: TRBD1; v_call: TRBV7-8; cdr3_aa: CASQGDEQFF
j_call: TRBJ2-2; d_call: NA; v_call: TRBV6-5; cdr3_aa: CASSLEVPNTGELFF
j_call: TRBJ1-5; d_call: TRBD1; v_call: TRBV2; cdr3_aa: CASSEQGAAFQPQHF
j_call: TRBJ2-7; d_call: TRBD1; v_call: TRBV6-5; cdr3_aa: CASSLGQLYEQYF
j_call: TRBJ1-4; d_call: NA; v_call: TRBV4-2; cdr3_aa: CASSQDRRGSGEKLFF
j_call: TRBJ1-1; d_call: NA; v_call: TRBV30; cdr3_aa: CAWAGVLMNTEAFF
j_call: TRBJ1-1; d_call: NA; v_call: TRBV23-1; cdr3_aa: CASSQPNRDLVNTEAFF
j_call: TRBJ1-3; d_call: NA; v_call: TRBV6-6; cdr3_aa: CASSGGNGNTIYF
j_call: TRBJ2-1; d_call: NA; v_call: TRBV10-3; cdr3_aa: CAISDGRDEQFF
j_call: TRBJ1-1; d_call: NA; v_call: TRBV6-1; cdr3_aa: CASSEEIAGPVAFF
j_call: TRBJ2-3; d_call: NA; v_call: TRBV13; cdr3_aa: CASVGPDKEGRKADTQYF
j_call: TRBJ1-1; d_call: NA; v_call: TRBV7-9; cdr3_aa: CSSSLELNTEAFF
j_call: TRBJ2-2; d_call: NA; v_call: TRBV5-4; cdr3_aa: CASSLAISGELFF
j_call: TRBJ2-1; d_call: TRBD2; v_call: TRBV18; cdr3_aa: CASSPAGVPFF
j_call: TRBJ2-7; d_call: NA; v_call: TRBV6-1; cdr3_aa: CASTRGLSTYEQYF
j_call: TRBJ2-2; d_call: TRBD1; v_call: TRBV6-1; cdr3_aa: CASSDSAGGTGELFF
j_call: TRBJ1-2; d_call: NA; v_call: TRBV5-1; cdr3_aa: CASSRSDSSYGYTF
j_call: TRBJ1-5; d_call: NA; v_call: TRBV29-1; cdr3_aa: CSVAGGVNQPQHF
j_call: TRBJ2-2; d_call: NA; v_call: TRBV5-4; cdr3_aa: CASSLPGVGTGELFF
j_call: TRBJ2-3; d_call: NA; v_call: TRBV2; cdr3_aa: CASSEDRAAADTQYF
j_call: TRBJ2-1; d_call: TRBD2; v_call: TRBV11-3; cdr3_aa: CASSSTTSGNEQFF